This T cell receptor beta chain was found in a study of blood T cell repertoires in COVID-19. Study information: Collection of acute and convalescent COVID-19 samples took place in the United States, Italy and Spain. Sources were T cells, B-cell-depleted T cells, or PBMCs; the material itself was cDNA or gDNA.

This clone appeared once. Original processing notes: Quantification of nucleated cells was approximated via reference gene primer amplification. Profiling relied on immunoSEQ multiplex PCR, and the TCRdb table lists in-frame clones only, not all of them. V and J calls and clone size come straight from that table; D and trimming were deduced from the DNA. This table holds over 140,000 clones, about 86% found once. V lost 0 bases to trimming and J lost 3 bases; unmatched junction nucleotides: 5. The CDR3 has 16 residues. Germline CDR1 and CDR2: SGDLS and YYNGEE. The chain combines TRBV9 with TRBJ1-4, with 7 bases fitting TRBD1. What was sequenced was peripheral blood. This TCR derives from a woman between 55 and 75 years old with acute or convalescent COVID-19. CDR3 amino acids: CASSVGLGTANEKLFF. The CDR3 nucleotides read TGTGCCAGCAGCGTAGGCCTCGGGACAGCTAATGAAAAACTGTTTTTT. Supplemented by reference TRBV9 and TRBJ1-4, the full variable domain reads DSGVTQTPKHLITATGQRVTLRCSPRSGDLSVYWYQQSLDQGLQFLIQYYNGEERAKGNILERFSAQQFPDLHSELNLSSLELGDSALYFCASSVGLGTANEKLFFGSGTQLSVL.